Presented here are 24 T cell receptor beta chains from one specimen sequenced in a study of T cell repertoires in cytomegalovirus infection. TCRdb re-called the reads with MiXCR, one entry per CDR3 protein. The data contain fewer than 700,000 distinct CDR3 sequences, around 24% of them singletons. The source material was CD8+ T cells from PBMCs. These receptors originate from a human donor in good health (CMV status not recorded). Some clones in this sample may be carry-over from other donors' samples.

In this sample, this clonotype turned up a few times. The chain joins TRBV7-9 to TRBJ2-5; D not certain. Trimming removed 1 base from V and 3 bases from J, with 12 bases in between. Germline V gene sequence: CDR1 SEHNR, CDR2 FQNEAQ (reference sequence). The CDR3 length is 15 residues. The CDR3 nucleotides are TGTGCCAGCAGCTTAGTGGGTTACCCTGAAGAGACCCAGTACTTC. It codes for CASSLVGYPEETQYF.

The table lists this clonotype with a few counts. The chain combines TRBV29-1 with TRBJ1-1; maybe TRBD1 (5 bases). The CDR3 spans 13 residues. The germline gives CDR1 SQVTM, CDR2 ANQGSEA. The V and J ends lost 6 bases and 1 base respectively, with 12 bases between them. The DNA for the CDR3 is TGCAGCGTCCGAGGGACTACGAACACTGAAGCTTTCTTT. Translated: CSVRGTTNTEAFF.

Comment on this clonotype: This could be a read error, since a much larger clone is one nucleotide away. The chain has TRBV7-2 and TRBJ2-1; D perhaps matches TRBD2 (5 bases). The V gene's germline CDR1 is SGHTA and CDR2 FQGNSA. The CDR3 extends over 15 amino acids. The V and J ends lost 5 bases and 3 bases respectively, with 14 bases between them. CDR3 residues: CASSPAADFYNEQFF. The CDR3 DNA reads TGTGCCAGCAGCCCAGCGGCGGATTTCTACAATGAGCAGTTCTTC.

Ten or more counts support this clonotype. The chain recombines TRBV7-2 with TRBJ2-1, with no clear D. Between the trimmed V and J ends, which lost 2 bases and 4 bases, there was a span of 3 bases. Germline values: CDR1 SGHTA, CDR2 FQGNSA. The length of the CDR3 is 12 residues. CDR3 in DNA: TGTGCCAGCAGCTTACGGTACAATGAGCAGTTCTTC. The encoded protein is CASSLRYNEQFF.

The chain uses TRBV13 and TRBJ1-2; D is uncertain. V was trimmed by 4 bases and J by 3 bases, leaving 12 bases between them. The CDR3 contains 14 residues. Germline loops: CDR1 PRHDT, CDR2 FYEKMQ (reference sequence). The CDR3 bases are TGTGCCAGCAGCTACGGGTCACTCGACTATGGCTACACCTTC. Amino acids: CASSYGSLDYGYTF.

A few counts support this clonotype. The chain has TRBV19 and TRBJ2-2; TRBD1 might be the D (6 bases). V was shortened by 0 bases and J by 0 bases, with 17 bases between the two germline ends. Germline values: CDR1 LNHDA, CDR2 SQIVND (reference sequence). The length of the CDR3 is 19 residues. The CDR3 protein is CASSIDEQGYGANTGELFF. The CDR3 DNA sequence: TGTGCCAGTAGTATAGATGAACAGGGCTACGGCGCGAACACCGGGGAGCTGTTTTTT.

In this sample, this clonotype turned up a few times. The chain recombines TRBV25-1 with TRBJ2-5; tentative D call: TRBD1 (5 bases). CDR3 length: 15 residues. V was clipped by 1 base and J by 5 bases, with 14 bases between them. Germline V gives CDR1 MGHDK, CDR2 SYGVNS. CDR3 nucleotide sequence: TGTGCCAGCAGTGAATTGACGACAGTCAGGGAGACCCAGTACTTC. Amino acid sequence: CASSELTTVRETQYF. The variable domain in full, completed from reference TRBV25-1 and TRBJ2-5, reads EADIYQTPRYLVIGTGKKITLECSQTMGHDKMYWYQQDPGMELHLIHYSYGVNSTEKGDLSSESTVSRIRTEHFPLTLESARPSHTSQYLCASSELTTVRETQYFGPGTRLLVL.

The rearrangement joins TRBV12-5 to TRBJ1-2, with a tentative D call TRBD1 (5 bases). The CDR3 is 15 amino acids. Germline V CDR1 and CDR2: LGHNT, FRNRAP. Trimming took 2 bases from V and 1 from J, leaving 11 bases between them. The DNA for the CDR3 is TGTGCTAGTGGTTTGAAGACAGCGATTAACTATGGCTACACCTTC. Amino acid sequence: CASGLKTAINYGYTF.

This clonotype was picked up a small number of times. This chain uses TRBV6-5 with TRBJ2-1, with TRBD2 matching over 9 bases. The CDR3 sequence is 15 residues long. The V segment lost 2 bases and the J segment 7 bases; nucleotides outside the gene matches: 6. Germline V gene lookup returns CDR1 MNHEY and CDR2 SVGAGI. The CDR3: CASSYMAGGPNEQFF. As DNA, the CDR3 is TGTGCCAGCAGTTACATGGCGGGGGGGCCTAATGAGCAGTTCTTC.

The table lists this clonotype with a few counts. J is TRBJ1-2 and V is TRBV6-2 or TRBV6-3; D not certain. The CDR3 covers 14 residues. Between the trimmed V and J ends, which lost 0 bases and 4 bases, there was a span of 9 bases. Germline lookup yields CDR1 MNHEY and CDR2 SVGEGT. The CDR3 is CASSYSRQFYGYTF. CDR3 in DNA: TGTGCCAGCAGTTACTCGAGGCAGTTCTATGGCTACACCTTC.

J is TRBJ2-7 and V is TRBV18, with D perhaps TRBD1 or TRBD2 (5 bases each). Germline V CDR1 and CDR2: KGHSH, LQKENI. The V end lost 3 bases, the J end lost 7 bases, and 13 bases lay between the germline ends. This CDR3 has 13 amino acids. The CDR3 loop reads CASSPSGPGEQYF. The CDR3 nucleotides read TGTGCCAGCTCACCCTCAGGGCCGGGGGAGCAGTACTTC.

As for this clonotype: Just one base apart from a much larger clone, this may be a read error. CDR3 bases: TGTGCCAGCAGTTCACAGGGATATCTAAGCACCGGGGAGCTGTTTTTT. Protein product: CASSSQGYLSTGELFF. The V call is TRBV28, the J call TRBJ2-2, with D possibly matching TRBD1 (6 bases). The CDR3 consists of 16 residues. CDR1 and CDR2 (germline): MDHEN, SYDVKM. Trimming left V 4 bases short and J 4 bases short, with 16 bases between.

V is TRBV6-6 and J is TRBJ2-2; a possible D gene is TRBD2 (6 bases). V lost 8 bases and J 2 bases, leaving 12 bases between the germline ends. The CDR3 runs 14 residues. Germline values: CDR1 MNHNY, CDR2 SVGAGI (reference sequence). The CDR3 is CASAVAVNTGELFF. The CDR3 nucleotides are TGTGCCAGCGCGGTAGCGGTAAACACCGGGGAGCTGTTTTTT.

This clonotype came up many times. V is TRBV7-2 and J is TRBJ2-5; either TRBD1 or TRBD2 may fit D (5 bases each). This CDR3 region has 16 residues. V gave up 1 base and J gave up 5 bases, with 17 bases separating them. Germline V CDR1 and CDR2: SGHTA, FQGNSA. CDR3 DNA sequence: TGTGCCAGCAGCTTAGGACGAGGGGTGTGGATTGAGACCCAGTACTTC. It is translated as CASSLGRGVWIETQYF.

This clonotype was seen only a few times. The rearrangement links TRBV7-9 to TRBJ1-5; a weak D match, TRBD1 (5 bases). CDR1 is SEHNR, CDR2 FQNEAQ, per germline (reference sequence). V was cut by 5 bases and J by 11 bases, with 13 bases left in between. The CDR3 contains 12 residues. The CDR3 loop is CASSLVGGSQHF. The DNA of the CDR3 is TGTGCCAGCAGCCTCGTGGGGGGGTCCCAGCATTTT. Full variable domain (remainder filled in from reference TRBV7-9 and TRBJ1-5): DTGVSQNPRHKITKRGQNVTFRCDPISEHNRLYWYRQTLGQGPEFLTYFQNEAQLEKSRLLSDRFSAERPKGSFSTLEIQRTEQGDSAMYLCASSLVGGSQHFGDGTRLSIL.

This chain uses TRBV4-1 with TRBJ2-5; TRBD2 matches 9 bases. V gave up 1 base and J gave up 1 base; unmatched junction bases: 1. This CDR3 is built from 15 residues. In germline, CDR1 is MGHRA, CDR2 YSYEKL. Written as DNA, the CDR3 is TGCGCCAGCAGCCAAGGTAGCGGGGGCCAAGAGACCCAGTACTTC. It is translated as CASSQGSGGQETQYF.

This clonotype came up many times. This chain links TRBV7-8 with TRBJ1-5, with D uncertain. In germline, CDR1 is SGHVS, CDR2 FQNEAQ. The V gene lost 2 bases and the J gene lost 6 bases, with 11 bases spanning the gap. The CDR3 length is 14 residues. Here the CDR3 reads CASSLTPASQPQHF. The DNA for the CDR3 is TGTGCCAGCAGCTTAACGCCGGCCAGTCAGCCCCAGCATTTT.

The table lists this clonotype with many counts. The chain is built from TRBV7-9 and TRBJ1-1; TRBD1 matches at 11 bases. Germline loops: CDR1 SEHNR, CDR2 FQNEAQ (reference sequence). After removal of 4 bases from V and 3 bases from J, the junction contained 1 base not matched to a gene. The CDR3 consists of 14 residues. Written as DNA, the CDR3 is TGTGCCAGCAGCTCGGACAGGGGGCACACTGAAGCTTTCTTT. Its protein product is CASSSDRGHTEAFF.

This clonotype was seen ten or more times. The chain links TRBV7-6 to TRBJ2-2; TRBD2 aligns across 7 bases. Trimming cost V 5 bases and J 0 bases; bases outside gene matches: 9. CDR1 and CDR2 (germline): SGHVS, FNYEAQ. This CDR3 is 17 amino acids long. The CDR3 loop is CASSPPQAGANTGELFF. The CDR3 coding sequence is TGTGCCAGCAGCCCCCCCCAGGCGGGAGCGAACACCGGGGAGCTGTTTTTT.

A word on this clonotype: This may stem from a read error, because a much larger clone lies one nucleotide away. V is TRBV6-2 or TRBV6-3 and J is TRBJ2-6; possible D gene TRBD1, 6 bases. This CDR3 is 16 amino acids long. Trimming took off 0 bases at V and 5 bases at J, with 11 bases between the two ends. The V gene's germline CDR1 is MNHEY and CDR2 SVGEGT. As DNA, the CDR3 is TGTGCCAGCAGTTACTCGTCAGGGACATGGGCCAACGTCCTGACTTTC. This encodes CASSYSSGTWANVLTF.

This clonotype was observed many times. The chain couples TRBV7-6 to TRBJ1-2; perhaps TRBD1 as D (5 bases). Germline CDR1 SGHVS, CDR2 FNYEAQ. The CDR3 covers 15 residues. Trimming pared 7 bases from V and 4 bases from J, leaving 19 bases between. CDR3: CASTKGSRGLYGYTF. The CDR3 bases are TGTGCCAGCACCAAAGGGAGTCGGGGCCTCTATGGCTACACCTTC. Full variable domain (rest looked up from reference TRBV7-6 and TRBJ1-2): GAGVSQSPRYKVTKRGQDVALRCDPISGHVSLYWYRQALGQGPEFLTYFNYEAQQDKSGLPNDRFSAERPEGSISTLTIQRTEQRDSAMYRCASTKGSRGLYGYTFGSGTRLTVV.

This clonotype was seen repeatedly, ten times or more. The chain recombines TRBV6-6 with TRBJ2-3; unclear D gene. CDR1 is MNHNY and CDR2 is SVGAGI in the germline V gene (reference sequence). V was cut by 0 bases and J by 4 bases, with 8 bases left in between. This CDR3 has 14 amino acids. The CDR3 DNA follows: TGTGCCAGCAGTTACTCCCTCCCCCCAGATACGCAGTATTTT. Amino acids: CASSYSLPPDTQYF.

This clonotype was recorded many times. V gene TRBV7-2 combines with J gene TRBJ2-1, with TRBD1 matching 7 bases. The CDR3 loop spans 17 amino acids. Germline loops: CDR1 SGHTA, CDR2 FQGNSA. Trimming took 5 bases from V and 3 from J; bases not matched to a gene: 13. The CDR3 nucleotides read TGTGCCAGCAGCCTTCAAAACAGGGGATATAACTACAATGAGCAGTTCTTC. Translated, it gives CASSLQNRGYNYNEQFF.

This clonotype was counted a few times. CDR3 DNA: TGCGCCAGCAGCTTGGACAGGGGGTACGCACCCCTCCACTTT. Translation gives CASSLDRGYAPLHF. V and J are TRBV5-1 and TRBJ1-6, with 8 bases fitting TRBD1. This CDR3 has 14 residues. J lost 11 bases, V lost 0 bases, and 4 bases had no gene match. CDR1 and CDR2 from the germline V gene are SGHRS and YFSETQ. The variable domain in full, with the rest retrieved from reference TRBV5-1 and TRBJ1-6, is KAGVTQTPRYLIKTRGQQVTLSCSPISGHRSVSWYQQTPGQGLQFLFEYFSETQRNKGNFPGRFSGRQFSNSRSEMNVSTLELGDSALYLCASSLDRGYAPLHFGNGTRLTVT.